Described below is a single TCR beta chain sequence and its context. Allocation to cohorts depended on clinical history reported by the participants. The CDR3 runs to 14 residues. Per the germline V gene, CDR1 is SGHNT and CDR2 is YYREEE (reference sequence). Losses at the gene ends were 2 bases for V and 5 bases for J; bases not matched to a gene: 4. The data are from a study of blood T cell repertoires in COVID-19. Using immunoSEQ multiplex PCR, the repertoire was profiled, and TCRdb retains in-frame clones only, with some absent. The data contain roughly 150,000 clones, 82% of them singletons. The rearrangement links TRBV5-4 to TRBJ2-1; 7 positions match TRBD2. The receptor was derived from a man aged 55 to 70 who had recovered from COVID-19. Sequencing used PBMCs or T cells enriched from blood (not recorded which). CDR3 residues: CASSFLADDNEQFF. CDR3 bases: TGTGCCAGCAGCTTCCTAGCGGACGACAATGAGCAGTTCTTC.